This entry is about one TCR beta chain. The antigen it recognizes is unknown. For each CD8+ T cell subset, flow sorting was done in triplicate, and roughly 320,000 cells per subset went directly into RLT lysis buffer. To keep memory contaminants out, a stringent definition of naive CD8+ T cells was applied: CD45RO-CCR7+CD27+CD95-. Peripheral blood mononuclear cells were isolated from buffy coats using standard density gradient centrifugation. A FACSAria III was used to flow-sort naive CD8+ T cells into CXCR3-negative and CXCR3-positive populations. An RNeasy Mini Kit was used to extract total RNA from the sorted cells. CDR3 length: 17 amino acids, cysteine to phenylalanine. There is no recorded DNA. CDR1 is given as MGHRA and CDR2 as YSYEKL, both from the germline V gene. The sample belongs to a study of CXCR3-negative and CXCR3-positive naive CD8 T cells (dated by TCRdb to between 2018 and 2021). Regarding the complete study: In total, 110 million to 150 million TRB reads were obtained, corresponding to roughly 1.5 +/- 0.3 million reads per library. For the TRBV-TRBJ cluster analysis, the naive subsets came from roughly 5 donors, while the memory cells came from 3 donors. The diversity and physicochemical repertoire analyses included some 11 donors pooled from two independent experiments.

The research as a whole found: Compared with CXCR3-negative naive cells, CXCR3-positive naive cells had TRB CDR3s with higher hydrophobicity (lower Kidera factor 4), lower energy, and higher strength and volume indices. Because CXCR3 expression was partially decreased after cryopreservation, freshly isolated PBMCs were used for most assays. Both naive subsets had comparably high repertoire diversity, while memory CD8+ T cells had much lower repertoire diversity. Naive CXCR3-negative and CXCR3-positive cells from the same donor showed similar TRBV-TRBJ usage, whereas memory cells showed distinct patterns. Surface CD5, linked to self-reactivity in mice, was comparable between naive subsets; TCR interaction strength was therefore also inferred from TRB CDR3 physicochemical properties.

Instrument used: NextSeq 550. The Human TCR Profiling Kit (MiLaboratory) was used to make UMI-labeled 5' RACE TRB cDNA libraries. The full amount of extracted RNA was used for cDNA synthesis, and the full amount of resulting cDNA was used for PCR amplification. Libraries were prepared in parallel with an identical number of PCR cycles. Per the original workflow: With a requirement of at least two reads per UMI, MIGEC and MiXCR extracted about 52,000 +/- 9,100 unique UMI-labeled TRB cDNA molecules per library. Each library averaged approximately 40,000 +/- 10,000 functional in-frame TRB CDR3 nucleotide clonotypes without stop codons. After downsampling to 5000 UMI-labeled TRB molecules per sample, diversity metrics, including normalized Shannon-Wiener and Chao1, were computed in VDJtools. VDJtools was used to calculate clonotype-size-weighted physicochemical properties of the central five CDR3 residues, namely interaction energy, strength, volume and Kidera factor 4. Each entry corresponds to one CDR3 protein sequence from reads that TCRdb reprocessed, and DNA is not given. TCRdb, not the authors, supplied the V and J calls. The table kept for this sample lists 130,000 or so distinct CDR3 sequences. The top ten constitute approximately 0.4% of the sample.

The chain joins TRBV4-1 to TRBJ2-2; the TRBD2 assignment by TCRdb is unverifiable without DNA. This receptor was obtained from a human donor in good health. Some clones in this sample may be carry-over from other donors' samples. Material for sequencing was naive CXCR3+ CD8+ T cells from blood. The sample's cell subset or site, from its label and the paper: CD45RO-CCR7+CD27+CD95- naive CD8+ T cells expressing CXCR3 (TNR3+). The CDR3 reads CASSFGLAGRYTGELFF.